Below, 32 T cell receptor beta chains from the same sample are listed, as sequenced in a study of CD8 T cells in Susac syndrome. Random hexamers were used to reverse transcribe the RNA input (0.5 to 1 ug). TCRdb processed the immunoSEQ multiplex PCR reads anew with MiXCR; each CDR3 protein has one entry. The sample has about 300,000 distinct CDR3 sequences; approximately 85% are singletons. The specimen was CD8+ T cells from PBMCs. These receptor sequences come from a human donor with multiple sclerosis.

Concerning this clonotype itself: Relative to the germline gene, one junction end is altered; a read error may explain this. V and J are TRBV6-5 and TRBJ2-1; the D gene is possibly TRBD2 (6 bases). Germline values: CDR1 MNHEY, CDR2 SVGAGI. CDR3 size: 14 residues. The DNA of the CDR3 is TGTGCCAGCAGTTACCGGGACTCCATCAATGAGCAGTCCTTC. It encodes CASSYRDSINEQSF.

The sample holds a few counts of this clonotype. CDR3 nucleotide sequence: TGTGCCAGCAGTTTCAATAATCAGCCCCAGCATTTT. This codes for CASSFNNQPQHF. This rearrangement joins TRBV27 to TRBJ1-5; D is ambiguous. Per germline, CDR1 MNHEY and CDR2 SMNVEV (reference sequence). CDR3 size: 12 residues. V was cut by 3 bases and J by 4 bases, with 4 bases left in between.

The rearrangement links TRBV10-2 to TRBJ1-5, with D possibly matching TRBD1 (5 bases). V was trimmed by 6 bases and J by 0 bases, leaving 12 bases between them. Germline-derived CDR1 and CDR2 are WSHSY and SAAADI. The CDR3 covers 15 residues. The CDR3 loop is CASRTGGSSNQPQHF. CDR3 coding DNA: TGCGCCAGCAGAACGGGGGGGAGTAGCAATCAGCCCCAGCATTTT.

The chain's CDR3 is CATGAGTEAFF. CDR3 coding DNA: TGTGCCACTGGGGCCGGCACTGAAGCTTTCTTT. The V and J genes are TRBV6-6 and TRBJ1-1, with a possible D match to TRBD1 (5 bases). The V gene's germline CDR1 is MNHNY and CDR2 SVGAGI (reference sequence). V lost 10 bases, J lost 4 bases, and 10 bases lay in between. The CDR3 extends over 11 amino acids.

The chain carries TRBV25-1 and TRBJ2-3; D tentatively fits TRBD1 or TRBD2 (5 bases each). Germline lookup yields CDR1 MGHDK and CDR2 SYGVNS. V was clipped by 1 base and J by 0 bases, with 5 bases between them. The CDR3 totals 14 residues. The CDR3 DNA follows: TGTGCCAGCAGTGAATGGGACAGCACAGATACGCAGTATTTT. Translating gives CASSEWDSTDTQYF.

The chain combines TRBV19 with TRBJ2-1, with TRBD1 identical over 8 bases. The CDR3 loop spans 14 amino acids. V dropped 1 base and J dropped 8; count of bases not matched to a gene: 4. The germline V gene has CDR1 LNHDA and CDR2 SQIVND (reference sequence). This CDR3 reads CASSIGTGSYEQFF. The CDR3 DNA is TGTGCCAGTAGTATAGGGACAGGGTCTTATGAGCAGTTCTTC.

The genes are TRBV11-2 and TRBJ2-2; D is ambiguous. The CDR3 length is 15 residues. Trimming pared 5 bases from V and 0 bases from J, leaving 10 bases between. Germline V gene sequence: CDR1 SGHAT, CDR2 FQNNGV. CDR3 region: CASSPTPTNTGELFF. In DNA, the CDR3 is TGTGCCAGCAGCCCAACCCCAACGAACACCGGGGAGCTGTTTTTT.

The gene calls are TRBV4-3 and TRBJ1-4, with TRBD1 matching 9 bases. Germline trimming cut 4 bases from V and 6 bases from J; bases unmatched to any gene: 6. Looked up from germline, CDR1 is LGHNA and CDR2 is YSLEER. The CDR3 has 15 residues. CDR3 region: CASSLGQGMDEKLFF. DNA for the CDR3: TGCGCCAGCAGCCTCGGACAGGGGATGGATGAAAAACTGTTTTTT.

The chain is built from TRBV7-8 and TRBJ2-2; possibly TRBD1 or TRBD2 for D (5 bases each). Deletions cut 1 base from V and 4 bases from J, with 13 bases between. This CDR3 has 16 amino acids. Germline loops: CDR1 SGHVS, CDR2 FQNEAQ. The CDR3 nucleotides are TGTGCCAGCAGCTTAGGGCCGGGACGGGGCACCGGGGAGCTGTTTTTT. Amino acid sequence: CASSLGPGRGTGELFF. The full variable domain, with the rest looked up from reference TRBV7-8 and TRBJ2-2, is GAGVSQSPRYKVAKRGQDVALRCDPISGHVSLFWYQQALGQGPEFLTYFQNEAQLDKSGLPSDRFFAERPEGSVSTLKIQRTQQEDSAVYLCASSLGPGRGTGELFFGEGSRLTVL.

J is TRBJ2-5 and V is TRBV30; weak D call: TRBD1 (6 bases). Trimming left V 4 bases short and J 5 bases short, with 8 bases between. Germline lookup yields CDR1 GTSNPN and CDR2 SVGIG (reference sequence). The CDR3 extends over 11 amino acids. CDR3 sequence: CAWTQGETQYF. The CDR3 DNA reads TGTGCCTGGACCCAGGGGGAGACCCAGTACTTC. Full variable domain (outside the CDR3, taken from reference TRBV30 and TRBJ2-5): SQTIHQWPATLVQPVGSPLSLECTVEGTSNPNLYWYRQAAGRGLQLLFYSVGIGQISSEVPQNLSASRPQDRQFILSSKKLLLSDSGFYLCAWTQGETQYFGPGTRLLVL.

This rearrangement joins TRBV19 to TRBJ2-1; D call uncertain. The CDR3 is 14 residues long. The V gene lost 8 bases and the J gene lost 0 bases, with 11 bases spanning the gap. Germline loops: CDR1 LNHDA, CDR2 SQIVND (reference sequence). In nucleotides, the CDR3 is TGTGCCAGTGCGACTGTTAGCTCCTACAATGAGCAGTTCTTC. Translating gives CASATVSSYNEQFF.

This chain uses TRBV9 with TRBJ2-7; tentative D call: TRBD1 (5 bases). In germline, CDR1 is SGDLS, CDR2 YYNGEE. The CDR3 runs to 14 residues. Trimming left V 0 bases short and J 2 bases short, with 9 bases between. CDR3 sequence reads: CASSVEGRTYEQYF. CDR3 nucleotide sequence: TGTGCCAGCAGCGTAGAGGGGCGGACCTACGAGCAGTACTTC.

The rearrangement joins TRBV3-1 to TRBJ1-1, with D perhaps TRBD1 (6 bases). This CDR3 is 18 amino acids long. Germline-derived CDR1 and CDR2 are LGHDT and YNNKEL (reference sequence). Trimming cost V 1 base and J 1 base, with 19 bases left between them. The DNA of the CDR3 is TGTGCCAGCAGCCAAGGATCTGTGCCAGGGGTAACGAACACTGAAGCTTTCTTT. Residues: CASSQGSVPGVTNTEAFF.

The rearrangement links TRBV29-1 to TRBJ2-3; the match to TRBD2 covers 7 bases. V trimming: 0 bases; J trimming: 2 bases; junction bases outside the gene matches: 8. Germline V CDR1 and CDR2: SQVTM, ANQGSEA. This CDR3 comprises 16 residues. The CDR3 loop reads CSVEDWLAEDTDTQYF. DNA for the CDR3: TGCAGCGTTGAAGACTGGCTAGCGGAGGACACAGATACGCAGTATTTT.

CDR3 sequence reads: CSARETSGRVTGELFF. In DNA, the CDR3 is TGCAGTGCTAGAGAAACTAGCGGGAGGGTTACCGGGGAGCTGTTTTTT. The chain has TRBV20-1 and TRBJ2-2; 13 nucleotides line up with TRBD2. The CDR3 has 16 residues. Germline V gene sequence: CDR1 DFQATT, CDR2 SNEGSKA (reference sequence). With 0 bases clipped from V and 5 bases from J, the junction kept 3 bases outside the gene matches.

J is TRBJ2-7 and V is TRBV28; D not resolved. The CDR3 spans 12 residues. V dropped 5 bases and J dropped 7 bases, with 12 bases sitting between them. Germline lookup yields CDR1 MDHEN and CDR2 SYDVKM. The CDR3 spells CASSRATREQYF. CDR3 bases: TGTGCCAGCAGTCGTGCAACGAGGGAGCAGTACTTC.

This clonotype was detected a few times. The chain has TRBV9 and TRBJ2-2, with D uncertain. CDR1 and CDR2 from the germline V gene are SGDLS and YYNGEE. CDR3 length equals 12 residues. The V gene lost 2 bases and the J gene lost 1 base, with 0 bases spanning the gap. The CDR3 bases are TGTGCCAGCAGCGTGAACACCGGGGAGCTGTTTTTT. It is translated as CASSVNTGELFF.

V and J are TRBV28 and TRBJ1-2; no clear D. CDR3 length: 14 amino acids. Germline-derived CDR1 and CDR2 are MDHEN and SYDVKM. V was cut by 8 bases and J by 8 bases, with 21 bases left in between. CDR3 sequence: CASFPVSFTRGYTF. CDR3 DNA: TGTGCCAGCTTTCCAGTCAGCTTTACCAGGGGCTACACCTTC.

The chain uses TRBV19 and TRBJ2-7; D possibly matches TRBD1 or TRBD2 (5 bases each). Germline-derived CDR1 and CDR2 are LNHDA and SQIVND (reference sequence). The CDR3 consists of 13 residues. Trimming pared 3 bases from V and 3 bases from J, leaving 9 bases between. CDR3 in DNA: TGTGCCAGTAGTATGCCTGGGGGCTACGAGCAGTACTTC. Its protein product is CASSMPGGYEQYF.

The genes are TRBV27 and TRBJ2-2; possible D gene TRBD1, 5 bases. Trimming removed 7 bases at V and 3 bases at J, with 9 bases between. The germline gives CDR1 MNHEY, CDR2 SMNVEV (reference sequence). This CDR3 is 13 amino acids long. The CDR3 coding sequence is TGTGCCAGCATTTCAGGGCACACCGGGGAGCTGTTTTTT. Translation: CASISGHTGELFF.

The chain employs TRBV29-1 and TRBJ2-3; TRBD2 aligns across 8 bases. The CDR3 sequence is 18 residues long. Per the germline V gene, CDR1 is SQVTM and CDR2 is ANQGSEA. V was pared by 1 base and J by 4 bases, with 16 bases of the junction left unmatched. In nucleotides, the CDR3 is TGCAGCGTTGAAGGTACTGGACCTAGCGGGCCCCTTTCAGATACGCAGTATTTT. Translated, it gives CSVEGTGPSGPLSDTQYF.

The CDR3 region has the DNA TGCAGTGCCAAGGGGGAGACAGGGGGAGGTGGGCAGTACTTC. This translates into CSAKGETGGGGQYF. The chain employs TRBV20-1 and TRBJ2-7, with 9 positions matching TRBD1. Per germline, CDR1 DFQATT and CDR2 SNEGSKA (reference sequence). V lost 6 bases and J lost 9; bases outside the gene matches: 15. The CDR3 is 14 residues long.

The genes are TRBV28 and TRBJ2-7; the match to TRBD2 covers 9 bases. The germline V gene has CDR1 MDHEN and CDR2 SYDVKM. The J segment lost 1 base and the V segment lost 3 bases, leaving 4 bases of the junction unmatched. The CDR3 consists of 15 residues. The CDR3 coding sequence is TGTGCCAGCAGTTTTAGCGGGAGTCTTTCCTACGAGCAGTACTTC. Its protein is CASSFSGSLSYEQYF.

The chain carries TRBV15 and TRBJ2-5; D is perhaps TRBD2 (5 bases). There are 12 residues in the CDR3. From germline, CDR1 is LNHNV and CDR2 YYDKDF (reference sequence). The germline V and J ends were trimmed by 3 bases and 5 bases, with 7 bases remaining between them. This CDR3 is CATSRRVETQYF. In DNA form, the CDR3 reads TGTGCCACCAGCAGGAGGGTGGAGACCCAGTACTTC.

This rearrangement joins TRBV5-4 to TRBJ2-1, with 9 bases aligning to TRBD1. The ends lost 0 bases at V and 8 bases at J; junction bases unmatched: 6. The CDR3 has 15 residues. In germline, CDR1 is SGHNT, CDR2 YYREEE (reference sequence). This chain's CDR3 is CASSLETGGWDEQFF. CDR3 nucleotides: TGTGCCAGCAGCTTGGAGACAGGGGGGTGGGATGAGCAGTTCTTC.

The CDR3: CASSFYLEVTGPYNEQFF. The CDR3, as DNA: TGTGCCAGCAGTTTCTACCTAGAGGTGACGGGCCCATACAATGAGCAGTTCTTC. V and J are TRBV28 and TRBJ2-1, with no clear D. V was pared by 3 bases and J by 4 bases, with 22 bases between. The germline gives CDR1 MDHEN, CDR2 SYDVKM. There are 18 residues in the CDR3.

This chain joins TRBV11-2 and TRBJ1-2; D perhaps matches TRBD1 (5 bases). Germline V gives CDR1 SGHAT, CDR2 FQNNGV. Trimming stripped 1 base from V and 4 bases from J, with 7 bases between. CDR3 length: 13 amino acids. DNA for the CDR3: TGTGCCAGCAGCTTAGGACAGACCTATGGCTACACCTTC. Amino acids: CASSLGQTYGYTF.

The CDR3 spells CASSSGLAGGPGTDTQYF. In DNA form, the CDR3 reads TGCGCCAGCAGCTCTGGACTAGCGGGAGGGCCTGGCACAGATACGCAGTATTTT. This chain joins TRBV5-1 and TRBJ2-3, with 15 bases fitting TRBD2. This CDR3 has 18 residues. Germline assignment: CDR1 SGHRS and CDR2 YFSETQ. The ends lost 3 bases at V and 1 base at J; junction bases unmatched: 6.

In its sample, this clonotype was seen once. V gene TRBV19 combines with J gene TRBJ2-3, with 7 bases fitting TRBD1. The V segment lost 5 bases and the J segment 10 bases; nucleotides outside the gene matches: 3. CDR1 is LNHDA and CDR2 is SQIVND in the germline V gene (reference sequence). This CDR3 region has 11 residues. The CDR3 here is CASSYQGAQYF. As DNA, the CDR3 is TGTGCCAGTAGTTATCAGGGGGCGCAGTATTTT.

The chain carries TRBV30 and TRBJ2-7, with 11 bases lining up with TRBD2. Germline CDR1 is GTSNPN and CDR2 is SVGIG (reference sequence). The CDR3 has 13 residues. The J segment lost 7 bases and the V segment lost 6 bases, leaving 8 bases of the junction unmatched. This CDR3 reads CACTGLADNEQYF. For the CDR3, the DNA is TGTGCCTGCACGGGACTAGCGGACAATGAGCAGTACTTC.

V gene TRBV20-1 combines with J gene TRBJ2-2, with 7 bases identical to TRBD1. V lost 6 bases, J lost 2 bases, and 6 bases stayed unmatched. Per germline, CDR1 DFQATT and CDR2 SNEGSKA (reference sequence). The CDR3 has 14 residues. In DNA, the CDR3 is TGCAGTGCCGGAGACAGGGTTAACACCGGGGAGCTGTTTTTT. This sequence encodes CSAGDRVNTGELFF.

This clonotype was picked up a small number of times. This chain's CDR3 is CAWSRAVHSGNTIYF. The CDR3 DNA reads TGTGCCTGGAGTCGGGCGGTCCACTCTGGAAACACCATATATTTT. V and J are TRBV30 and TRBJ1-3; unclear D gene. The V gene lost 2 bases and the J gene lost 0 bases, with 11 bases spanning the gap. This CDR3 comprises 15 residues. Germline assignment: CDR1 GTSNPN and CDR2 SVGIG (reference sequence). The whole variable domain, filled in from reference TRBV30 and TRBJ1-3, reads SQTIHQWPATLVQPVGSPLSLECTVEGTSNPNLYWYRQAAGRGLQLLFYSVGIGQISSEVPQNLSASRPQDRQFILSSKKLLLSDSGFYLCAWSRAVHSGNTIYFGEGSWLTVV.